The sequence of this TCR beta chain was determined in a study of shared clonotypes between healthy human individuals. This clone was picked up one time. Its specificity is unknown. Assay used: immunoSEQ multiplex PCR; TCRdb lists only in-frame clones, some missing. The data show millions of clones, with 90% to 95% seen just once and 0.13% held by the top ten. V was clipped by 5 bases and J by 5 bases; unmatched bases: 7. The germline V gene has CDR1 SEHNR and CDR2 FQNEAQ (reference sequence). This CDR3 is 14 amino acids long. Study observations and caveats: Four donors shared about 4.8% of their naive CD4 clonotypes. Clonotypes shared by all four donors outscored non-shared clonotypes in generation probability.

The sequenced sample was naive CD4+ T cells sorted from blood. Subset given: CD45RA+ positively selected. The TCR originated in a man aged 18 to 30 in good health. V is TRBV7-9 and J is TRBJ2-5; 8 bases match TRBD2. CDR3 sequence: CASSHQGLGETQYF. The DNA for the CDR3 is TGTGCCAGCAGCCATCAGGGACTAGGGGAGACCCAGTACTTC.